These 25 T cell receptor beta chains share one sample of origin, sequenced in a study of Ad26.COV2.S vaccination and SARS-CoV-2 variants. Treatment defined: roughly 18 received Ad26.COV2.S at low or high dose, single or two shots; about 5 received placebo; per-sample allocation not given. Samples analyzed were those drawn on day 63 after the first vaccine or placebo injection. Sequencing used immunoSEQ multiplex PCR; TCRdb keeps in-frame clones, though not all of them. The sample has over 400,000 clones, 92% seen once; the top ten hold approximately 1.6%. The sequenced sample was peripheral blood, obtained in a trial of Ad26.COV2.S vaccine versus placebo. The receptors originated from a person between 18 and 65 years old who received the Ad26.COV2.S COVID-19 vaccine or a placebo.

The chain links TRBV19 to TRBJ2-7; TRBD1 might be the D (5 bases). V shed 4 bases and J shed 2 bases, with 18 bases lying between them. The CDR3 consists of 16 residues. The germline gives CDR1 LNHDA, CDR2 SQIVND (reference sequence). The CDR3 region is CASSTYQGPTPYEQYF. The CDR3 nucleotides are TGTGCCAGTAGTACGTACCAGGGTCCTACCCCCTACGAGCAGTACTTC.

This clone was observed a single time. J is TRBJ1-1 and V is TRBV3-1 (or the pseudogene TRBV3-2), with D tentatively TRBD1 (5 bases). Per the germline V gene, CDR1 is LGHDT and CDR2 is YNNKEL (reference sequence). V was pared by 1 base and J by 10 bases, with 28 bases between. The CDR3 sequence is 18 residues long. Here the CDR3 DNA reads TGTGCCAGCAGCCAAGCCCCAATCGGGGGAGGGGATGGGTGCTCAGCTTTCTTT. Encoded protein: CASSQAPIGGGDGCSAFF.

The J gene is TRBJ2-3, the V gene TRBV29-1, with D uncertain. The CDR3 is 10 residues long. V dropped 4 bases and J dropped 8 bases, with 7 bases sitting between them. From germline, CDR1 is SQVTM and CDR2 ANQGSEA. CDR3 loop: CSVVRATQYF. In DNA form, the CDR3 reads TGCAGCGTTGTCCGGGCTACGCAGTATTTT.

This sequence joins TRBV5-6 and TRBJ2-2; maybe TRBD2 (5 bases). This CDR3 region has 18 residues. Germline CDR1 SGHDT, CDR2 YYEEEE. The V end lost 2 bases, the J end lost 4 bases, and 21 bases lay between the germline ends. CDR3 coding DNA: TGTGCCAGCAGCTTTTGGTCGGGGTATGGCCGAGCCACCGGGGAGCTGTTTTTT. This encodes CASSFWSGYGRATGELFF.

This chain uses TRBV3-1 (or the pseudogene TRBV3-2) with TRBJ2-7; TRBD2 matches 8 bases. V lost 4 bases to trimming and J lost 6 bases; unmatched junction nucleotides: 11. The CDR3 covers 15 residues. Germline values: CDR1 LGHDT, CDR2 YNNKEL (reference sequence). CDR3 in amino acids: CASSPGTGGRGEQYF. CDR3 sequence (DNA): TGTGCCAGCAGCCCCGGCACGGGGGGGCGAGGCGAGCAGTACTTC.

The gene calls are TRBV4-3 and TRBJ1-1, with D unresolved. Deletions cut 5 bases from V and 1 base from J, with 8 bases between. Germline values: CDR1 LGHNA, CDR2 YSLEER. This CDR3 comprises 13 residues. This CDR3 is CASSFGPNTEAFF. CDR3 bases: TGCGCCAGCAGCTTTGGACCGAACACTGAAGCTTTCTTT.

This chain joins TRBV29-1 and TRBJ2-2; D gene unclear. Trimming pared 0 bases from V and 4 bases from J, leaving 6 bases between. The germline gives CDR1 SQVTM, CDR2 ANQGSEA. CDR3 length: 13 amino acids. The CDR3 region is CSVEDRVTGELFF. CDR3 bases: TGCAGCGTTGAAGATCGAGTCACCGGGGAGCTGTTTTTT.

The rearrangement links TRBV12-5 to TRBJ2-7; 7 bases map to TRBD2. The CDR3 contains 13 residues. Per germline, CDR1 LGHNT and CDR2 FRNRAP. Trimming removed 5 bases from V and 4 bases from J; junction bases left unmatched: 5. CDR3 in DNA: TGTGCTAGTGGTCGGGGGAGGGATTACGAGCAGTACTTC. Residues: CASGRGRDYEQYF. The full variable domain, in which reference TRBV12-5 and TRBJ2-7 provide the parts outside the CDR3, is DARVTQTPRHKVTEMGQEVTMRCQPILGHNTVFWYRQTMMQGLELLAYFRNRAPLDDSGMPKDRFSAEMPDATLATLKIQPSEPRDSAVYFCASGRGRDYEQYFGPGTRLTVT.

The CDR3 loop is CASSPGLAGAFSNTGELFF. The DNA for the CDR3 is TGTGCCAGCTCACCAGGACTAGCGGGGGCTTTTTCGAACACCGGGGAGCTGTTTTTT. This rearrangement joins TRBV18 to TRBJ2-2; 13 bases line up with TRBD2. Germline values: CDR1 KGHSH, CDR2 LQKENI. The CDR3 runs 19 residues. V dropped 2 bases and J dropped 0; count of bases not matched to a gene: 6.

The chain uses TRBV11-2 and TRBJ1-1; D gene unclear. The V gene's germline CDR1 is SGHAT and CDR2 FQNNGV. Trimming cost V 1 base and J 4 bases, with 7 bases left between them. CDR3 length: 13 residues. CDR3 region: CASSLGAGTEAFF. In DNA, the CDR3 is TGTGCCAGCAGCTTAGGGGCGGGCACTGAAGCTTTCTTT.

The rearrangement links TRBV29-1 to TRBJ2-1, with D hard to call. Per the germline V gene, CDR1 is SQVTM and CDR2 is ANQGSEA. V was clipped by 8 bases and J by 2 bases, with 10 bases between them. CDR3 size: 12 residues. The CDR3 DNA is TGCAGCATACGAAGACCCTACAATGAGCAGTTCTTC. Residues: CSIRRPYNEQFF.

The rearrangement joins TRBV27 to TRBJ1-1, with D hard to call. V dropped 0 bases and J dropped 3 bases, with 11 bases sitting between them. CDR1 is MNHEY and CDR2 is SMNVEV in the germline V gene (reference sequence). There are 15 residues in the CDR3. In DNA, the CDR3 is TGTGCCAGCAGTTTATCGACGGGATACTACACTGAAGCTTTCTTT. This codes for CASSLSTGYYTEAFF.

The V and J genes are TRBV7-8 and TRBJ2-7; D gene unclear. CDR3 length: 12 residues. The germline V gene has CDR1 SGHVS and CDR2 FQNEAQ. Trimming cost V 5 bases and J 3 bases, with 8 bases left between them. The CDR3 nucleotides read TGTGCCAGCAGCCGCCCGGGCTACGAGCAGTACTTC. Translation gives CASSRPGYEQYF.

V and J are TRBV18 and TRBJ2-2, with 8 bases identical to TRBD1. The V and J ends lost 4 bases and 0 bases, in that order; junction bases with no gene match: 10. CDR3 length: 18 amino acids. In germline, CDR1 is KGHSH, CDR2 LQKENI. CDR3 region: CASSRQGARISNTGELFF. CDR3 sequence (DNA): TGTGCCAGCTCACGGCAGGGGGCTAGAATTTCGAACACCGGGGAGCTGTTTTTT.

This rearrangement joins TRBV6-2 or TRBV6-3 to TRBJ2-6; D is tentatively TRBD1 or TRBD2 (5 bases each). Trimming removed 5 bases from V and 1 base from J, with 9 bases in between. This CDR3 is 15 amino acids long. Germline CDR1 reads MNHEY; CDR2 reads SVGEGT. CDR3 nucleotides: TGTGCCAGCAGTACTGGGGGATCTGGGGCCAACGTCCTGACTTTC. Amino acid sequence: CASSTGGSGANVLTF.

This clone has a single count. Other DNA sequences from this sample encode an identical CDR3 as well. The chain links TRBV7-9 to TRBJ2-3, with TRBD2 matching 7 bases. The CDR3 is 14 residues long. Unmatched junction bases numbered 0, after V lost 0 bases and J lost 3 bases. Germline values: CDR1 SEHNR, CDR2 FQNEAQ (reference sequence). In nucleotides, the CDR3 is TGTGCCAGCAGCTTAGCCGGGGGGACAGATACGCAGTATTTT. This sequence encodes CASSLAGGTDTQYF.

This sequence joins TRBV28 and TRBJ2-3; the D is unclear. V shed 3 bases and J shed 6 bases, with 10 bases lying between them. Germline V lookup: CDR1 MDHEN, CDR2 SYDVKM. The CDR3 totals 13 residues. In nucleotides, the CDR3 is TGTGCCAGCAGTTTTATGGTCCAGGATACGCAGTATTTT. It is translated as CASSFMVQDTQYF.

The gene calls are TRBV10-1 and TRBJ2-3, with TRBD2 matching 7 bases. J lost 6 bases, V lost 0 bases, and 3 bases had no gene match. The CDR3 is 14 residues long. Germline V gene lookup returns CDR1 WNHNN and CDR2 SYGVQD (reference sequence). CDR3 sequence: CASSESISGDTQYF. The CDR3 bases are TGCGCCAGCAGTGAGTCGATTAGCGGGGATACGCAGTATTTT.

The chain couples TRBV7-2 to TRBJ2-4; D is unresolved. From germline, CDR1 is SGHTA and CDR2 FQGNSA. Trimming removed 2 bases from V and 5 bases from J, with 10 bases in between. The CDR3 extends over 14 amino acids. CDR3 sequence (DNA): TGTGCCAGCAGCTTATCAGGAATTGAAAACATTCAGTACTTC. Translated, it gives CASSLSGIENIQYF.

The chain recombines TRBV7-2 with TRBJ2-3; possible D gene TRBD2, 6 bases. With 1 base removed from V and 1 base from J, the gap between germline ends came to 6 bases. CDR3 size: 14 residues. Germline lookup yields CDR1 SGHTA and CDR2 FQGNSA. The CDR3 DNA follows: TGTGCCAGCAGCTTAGGACTAGGCACAGATACGCAGTATTTT. Its translation is CASSLGLGTDTQYF.

The J gene is TRBJ1-6, the V gene TRBV28; 9 bases map to TRBD1. The CDR3 is 16 residues long. The V and J ends lost 2 bases and 11 bases, in that order; junction bases with no gene match: 10. In germline, CDR1 is MDHEN, CDR2 SYDVKM. The DNA of the CDR3 is TGTGCCAGCAGTTTAGGCACAGGGGGCAAAGGGACACCCCTCCACTTT. Its protein is CASSLGTGGKGTPLHF.

J is TRBJ2-1 and V is TRBV27, with 8 bases matching TRBD2. Germline-derived CDR1 and CDR2 are MNHEY and SMNVEV (reference sequence). This CDR3 is built from 16 residues. The V segment lost 6 bases and the J segment 7 bases; nucleotides outside the gene matches: 14. CDR3 sequence: CASSPSSGGLANEQFF. Here the CDR3 DNA reads TGTGCCAGCAGCCCCTCTTCGGGGGGGCTTGCAAATGAGCAGTTCTTC.

The rearrangement uses TRBV9 and TRBJ2-7; D ambiguous. Germline assignment: CDR1 SGDLS and CDR2 YYNGEE. The CDR3 has 14 amino acids. V was shortened by 4 bases and J by 0 bases, with 11 bases between the two germline ends. CDR3 sequence reads: CASSRTWGSYEQYF. As DNA, the CDR3 is TGTGCCAGCAGCAGAACGTGGGGCTCCTACGAGCAGTACTTC.

This chain connects TRBV5-6 to TRBJ2-3, with TRBD2 matching over 11 bases. The trim removed 2 bases at V and 4 bases at J, leaving 3 bases unmatched. From germline, CDR1 is SGHDT and CDR2 YYEEEE. This CDR3 contains 15 residues. The CDR3 loop is CASSFGLAGSDTQYF. The DNA of the CDR3 is TGTGCCAGCAGCTTTGGACTAGCGGGCTCAGATACGCAGTATTTT.

The chain has TRBV7-8 and TRBJ1-1, with 8 bases identical to TRBD1. V lost 1 base, J lost 7 bases, and 2 bases stayed unmatched. The CDR3 extends over 13 amino acids. CDR1 is SGHVS and CDR2 is FQNEAQ in the germline V gene. For the CDR3, the DNA is TGTGCCAGCAGCTTAGTCACAGGGGGTGAAGCTTTCTTT. Its translation: CASSLVTGGEAFF.